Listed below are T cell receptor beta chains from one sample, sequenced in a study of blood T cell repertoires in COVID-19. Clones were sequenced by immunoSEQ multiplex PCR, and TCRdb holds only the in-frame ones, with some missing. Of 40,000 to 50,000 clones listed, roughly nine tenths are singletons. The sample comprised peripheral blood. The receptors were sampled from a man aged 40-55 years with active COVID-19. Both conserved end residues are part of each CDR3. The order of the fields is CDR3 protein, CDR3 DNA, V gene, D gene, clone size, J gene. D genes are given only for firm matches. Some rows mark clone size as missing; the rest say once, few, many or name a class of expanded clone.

CDR3aa: CSATDGTEGAYEQYF
CDR3nt: TGCAGTGCTACTGACGGCACGGAAGGGGCCTACGAGCAGTACTTC
v_gene: TRBV20-1
d_gene: -
abundance: -
j_gene: TRBJ2-7

CDR3aa: CSVRGQGAREKLFF
CDR3nt: TGCAGCGTGAGGGGACAGGGGGCTCGGGAAAAACTGTTTTTT
v_gene: TRBV29-1
d_gene: TRBD1
abundance: -
j_gene: TRBJ1-4

CDR3aa: CASRWTRFRDRERNEQFF
CDR3nt: TGTGCCAGCAGATGGACCCGCTTCCGGGACAGGGAAAGGAATGAGCAGTTCTTC
v_gene: TRBV7-8
d_gene: TRBD1
abundance: -
j_gene: TRBJ2-1

CDR3aa: CASSIGGLADSTDTQYF
CDR3nt: TGTGCCAGCAGCATAGGAGGTCTAGCGGATAGCACAGATACGCAGTATTTT
v_gene: TRBV9
d_gene: TRBD2
abundance: -
j_gene: TRBJ2-3

CDR3aa: CASSQGFSGDTQYF
CDR3nt: TGCGCCAGCAGCCAAGGGTTTAGCGGAGATACGCAGTATTTT
v_gene: TRBV4-1
d_gene: -
abundance: -
j_gene: TRBJ2-3

CDR3aa: CASSPGTGFSPLHF
CDR3nt: TGTGCCAGCAGTCCCGGGACAGGGTTTTCACCCCTCCACTTT
v_gene: TRBV2
d_gene: TRBD1
abundance: -
j_gene: TRBJ1-6

CDR3aa: CASSLTHRGDLGGYTF
CDR3nt: TGTGCCAGCAGTTTGACCCACAGGGGCGATTTAGGAGGCTACACCTTC
v_gene: TRBV28
d_gene: TRBD1
abundance: -
j_gene: TRBJ1-2

CDR3aa: CSVEQGRVETQYF
CDR3nt: TGCAGCGTTGAACAGGGGAGGGTGGAGACCCAGTACTTC
v_gene: TRBV29-1
d_gene: -
abundance: -
j_gene: TRBJ2-5

CDR3aa: CASSYSRANYGYTF
CDR3nt: TGTGCCAGCAGTTACTCGAGGGCGAACTATGGCTACACCTTC
v_gene: TRBV6-5
d_gene: -
abundance: -
j_gene: TRBJ1-2

CDR3aa: CASRRTDRGDQPQHF
CDR3nt: TGTGCCAGCAGACGGACAGACCGGGGGGATCAGCCCCAGCATTTT
v_gene: TRBV6-5
d_gene: -
abundance: once
j_gene: TRBJ1-5

CDR3aa: CASSQDPTSVFHNEQFF
CDR3nt: TGCGCCAGCAGCCAAGATCCGACTAGCGTTTTCCACAATGAGCAGTTCTTC
v_gene: TRBV4-1
d_gene: TRBD2
abundance: once
j_gene: TRBJ2-1

CDR3aa: CSVEEGRGDREKLFF
CDR3nt: TGCAGCGTTGAAGAGGGGAGGGGGGATCGTGAAAAACTGTTTTTT
v_gene: TRBV29-1
d_gene: -
abundance: -
j_gene: TRBJ1-4

CDR3aa: CASSLVRGQGTNEKLFF
CDR3nt: TGTGCCAGCAGCTTAGTTAGGGGGCAGGGAACTAATGAAAAACTGTTTTTT
v_gene: TRBV7-2
d_gene: TRBD1
abundance: -
j_gene: TRBJ1-4

CDR3aa: CSARIRTEAFF
CDR3nt: TGCAGTGCTAGGATTCGGACTGAAGCTTTCTTT
v_gene: TRBV20-1
d_gene: -
abundance: -
j_gene: TRBJ1-1

CDR3aa: CSASVGDGSIQYF
CDR3nt: TGCAGTGCTAGTGTCGGGGATGGGAGCATTCAGTACTTC
v_gene: TRBV20-1
d_gene: -
abundance: -
j_gene: TRBJ2-4

CDR3aa: CAWSPQGREQYF
CDR3nt: TGTGCCTGGAGTCCACAGGGACGCGAGCAGTACTTC
v_gene: TRBV30
d_gene: -
abundance: -
j_gene: TRBJ2-7

CDR3aa: CASSHIAGEKPF
CDR3nt: TGTGCCAGCAGCCATATAGCGGGGGAAAAACCCTTT
v_gene: TRBV7-8
d_gene: TRBD2
abundance: -
j_gene: TRBJ2-3

CDR3aa: CASNPRGGQPQHF
CDR3nt: TGTGCCAGCAATCCGCGGGGGGGTCAGCCCCAGCATTTT
v_gene: TRBV6-5
d_gene: -
abundance: -
j_gene: TRBJ1-5

CDR3aa: CASSEGLRGLAGADTQYF
CDR3nt: TGTGCCAGCAGTGAAGGATTAAGGGGACTAGCGGGAGCAGATACGCAGTATTTT
v_gene: TRBV6-1
d_gene: TRBD2
abundance: -
j_gene: TRBJ2-3

CDR3aa: CASSWGGSGNEQFF
CDR3nt: TGCGCCAGCAGTTGGGGGGGTAGCGGGAATGAGCAGTTCTTC
v_gene: TRBV5-1
d_gene: TRBD2
abundance: -
j_gene: TRBJ2-1

CDR3aa: CASSGPGLAGGPTYEQYF
CDR3nt: TGTGCCAGCAGCGGTCCGGGACTAGCGGGAGGGCCGACCTACGAGCAGTACTTC
v_gene: TRBV9
d_gene: TRBD2
abundance: -
j_gene: TRBJ2-7

CDR3aa: CASSPGYNEQFF
CDR3nt: TGTGCCAGCAGCCCAGGCTACAATGAGCAGTTCTTC
v_gene: TRBV7-9
d_gene: -
abundance: -
j_gene: TRBJ2-1

CDR3aa: CASSSGAGGSGGYTF
CDR3nt: TGTGCCAGCAGTTCTGGGGCAGGGGGCAGTGGTGGCTACACCTTC
v_gene: TRBV28
d_gene: TRBD1
abundance: -
j_gene: TRBJ1-2

CDR3aa: CASSPSGLLYEQYF
CDR3nt: TGTGCCAGCAGCCCCTCGGGACTCCTATACGAGCAGTACTTC
v_gene: TRBV3-1/TRBV3-2
d_gene: -
abundance: -
j_gene: TRBJ2-7

CDR3aa: CASSIAAEGAGNSPLHF
CDR3nt: TGTGCCAGTAGTATAGCGGCTGAGGGAGCCGGCAATTCACCCCTCCACTTT
v_gene: TRBV19
d_gene: -
abundance: -
j_gene: TRBJ1-6

CDR3aa: CASSDSSLLETQYF
CDR3nt: TGTGCCAGCAGTGACTCTAGCCTGCTGGAGACCCAGTACTTC
v_gene: TRBV6-5
d_gene: -
abundance: once
j_gene: TRBJ2-5

CDR3aa: CASSLFNEGVPQETQYF
CDR3nt: TGCGCCAGCAGCTTATTCAACGAGGGGGTCCCCCAAGAGACCCAGTACTTC
v_gene: TRBV5-1
d_gene: -
abundance: -
j_gene: TRBJ2-5

CDR3aa: CSVVRVPGELFF
CDR3nt: TGCAGCGTTGTGAGGGTACCCGGGGAGCTGTTTTTT
v_gene: TRBV29-1
d_gene: -
abundance: -
j_gene: TRBJ2-2

CDR3aa: CASSVDSVYGYTF
CDR3nt: TGTGCCAGCAGCGTTGACAGTGTTTATGGCTACACCTTC
v_gene: TRBV7-2
d_gene: -
abundance: -
j_gene: TRBJ1-2

CDR3aa: CASRFFDQGKTYEQYF
CDR3nt: TGTGCAAGTCGCTTTTTCGACCAGGGAAAGACCTACGAGCAGTACTTC
v_gene: TRBV12-2
d_gene: -
abundance: once
j_gene: TRBJ2-7

CDR3aa: CASSPAGVGEKLFF
CDR3nt: TGTGCCAGCTCACCAGCAGGGGTGGGAGAAAAACTGTTTTTT
v_gene: TRBV18
d_gene: -
abundance: -
j_gene: TRBJ1-4

CDR3aa: CASSYSRRGVYNEQFF
CDR3nt: TGTGCCAGCAGTTACTCTCGGCGGGGGGTCTACAATGAGCAGTTCTTC
v_gene: TRBV6-2/TRBV6-3
d_gene: TRBD2
abundance: once
j_gene: TRBJ2-1

CDR3aa: CASRVLAGGVDEQYF
CDR3nt: TGTGCCAGCAGGGTACTGGCAGGGGGAGTCGACGAGCAGTACTTC
v_gene: TRBV28
d_gene: TRBD1
abundance: -
j_gene: TRBJ2-7

CDR3aa: CASSLGPGLPGNTIYF
CDR3nt: TGTGCCAGCAGCCTAGGCCCCGGTTTGCCTGGAAACACCATATATTTT
v_gene: TRBV13
d_gene: -
abundance: medium-sized
j_gene: TRBJ1-3

CDR3aa: CATSDLNRGHQETQYF
CDR3nt: TGTGCCACCAGTGATTTGAACAGGGGGCACCAAGAGACCCAGTACTTC
v_gene: TRBV24-1
d_gene: TRBD1
abundance: -
j_gene: TRBJ2-5

CDR3aa: CASSVSGPSRDSQYQPQHF
CDR3nt: TGTGCCAGCAGCGTTTCTGGCCCCTCCCGCGACAGCCAGTATCAGCCCCAGCATTTT
v_gene: TRBV5-6
d_gene: -
abundance: few
j_gene: TRBJ1-5

CDR3aa: CASSLNGGYTF
CDR3nt: TGTGCCAGCAGTTTAAACGGTGGCTACACCTTC
v_gene: TRBV28
d_gene: -
abundance: once
j_gene: TRBJ1-2

CDR3aa: CASSPQGVYNSPLHF
CDR3nt: TGTGCCAGCAGTCCACAGGGGGTTTATAATTCACCCCTCCACTTT
v_gene: TRBV6-2/TRBV6-3
d_gene: TRBD1
abundance: -
j_gene: TRBJ1-6

CDR3aa: CATSRDVSGLYNEQFF
CDR3nt: TGTGCCACCAGCAGAGATGTCAGCGGACTTTACAATGAGCAGTTCTTC
v_gene: TRBV15
d_gene: -
abundance: -
j_gene: TRBJ2-1

CDR3aa: CASSLNTASGELFF
CDR3nt: TGTGCCAGCAGCTTAAACACAGCCTCCGGGGAGCTGTTTTTT
v_gene: TRBV7-6
d_gene: -
abundance: -
j_gene: TRBJ2-2

CDR3aa: CASSPIAGVGNEQFF
CDR3nt: TGCGCCAGCAGCCCAATAGCGGGAGTAGGGAATGAGCAGTTCTTC
v_gene: TRBV5-1
d_gene: TRBD2
abundance: -
j_gene: TRBJ2-1

CDR3aa: CASSLGRNLEAGELFF
CDR3nt: TGTGCCAGCAGCTTAGGGAGGAACCTAGAGGCCGGGGAGCTGTTTTTT
v_gene: TRBV7-9
d_gene: -
abundance: -
j_gene: TRBJ2-2

CDR3aa: CASSLGQDTGELFF
CDR3nt: TGCGCCAGCAGCTTGGGACAGGACACCGGGGAGCTGTTTTTT
v_gene: TRBV5-1
d_gene: -
abundance: once
j_gene: TRBJ2-2

CDR3aa: CASTGTPGKLALKTYEQYF
CDR3nt: TGTGCCAGCACCGGCACCCCAGGGAAGCTGGCACTGAAGACCTACGAGCAGTACTTC
v_gene: TRBV7-9
d_gene: -
abundance: -
j_gene: TRBJ2-7

CDR3aa: CASSVGAQRTDTQYF
CDR3nt: TGTGCCAGCAGCGTAGGGGCACAGCGCACAGATACGCAGTATTTT
v_gene: TRBV9
d_gene: -
abundance: -
j_gene: TRBJ2-3

CDR3aa: CASSYTLAGGKSEQFF
CDR3nt: TGCGCCAGCAGCTACACCCTAGCGGGAGGAAAATCTGAGCAGTTCTTC
v_gene: TRBV5-1
d_gene: TRBD2
abundance: -
j_gene: TRBJ2-1

CDR3aa: CALVRQSSYNEQFF
CDR3nt: TGTGCCCTCGTACGACAGTCCTCCTACAATGAGCAGTTCTTC
v_gene: TRBV30
d_gene: -
abundance: -
j_gene: TRBJ2-1

CDR3aa: CATSRDGSTYGYTF
CDR3nt: TGTGCCACCAGCAGAGATGGGAGCACGTATGGCTACACCTTC
v_gene: TRBV15
d_gene: -
abundance: -
j_gene: TRBJ1-2

CDR3aa: CASSAGAGGGIGTYNEQFF
CDR3nt: TGTGCCAGCAGCGCGGGGGCGGGAGGCGGTATCGGCACCTACAATGAGCAGTTCTTC
v_gene: TRBV9
d_gene: TRBD2
abundance: -
j_gene: TRBJ2-1

CDR3aa: CASSNRDRAYNEQFF
CDR3nt: TGTGCCAGCAGTAACCGGGACAGAGCCTACAATGAGCAGTTCTTC
v_gene: TRBV6-5
d_gene: TRBD1
abundance: -
j_gene: TRBJ2-1

CDR3aa: CASSVGFPGQGHNEQFF
CDR3nt: TGTGCCAGCAGCGTAGGCTTCCCGGGACAGGGCCACAATGAGCAGTTCTTC
v_gene: TRBV9
d_gene: TRBD1
abundance: few
j_gene: TRBJ2-1

CDR3aa: CASSQELGQGDNEQFF
CDR3nt: TGTGCCAGCAGCCAAGAATTAGGACAGGGTGACAATGAGCAGTTCTTC
v_gene: TRBV4-2
d_gene: TRBD1
abundance: -
j_gene: TRBJ2-1

CDR3aa: CASSPGESGNTIYF
CDR3nt: TGTGCCAGCAGCCCAGGGGAATCTGGAAACACCATATATTTT
v_gene: TRBV7-9
d_gene: -
abundance: few
j_gene: TRBJ1-3

CDR3aa: CASSLPPFTSGKGYEQYF
CDR3nt: TGTGCCAGCAGCTTACCCCCCTTTACTAGCGGAAAGGGCTACGAGCAGTACTTC
v_gene: TRBV7-9
d_gene: TRBD2
abundance: -
j_gene: TRBJ2-7

CDR3aa: CASSLAGLYSDTQYF
CDR3nt: TGCGCCAGCAGCTTGGCAGGACTCTACTCTGATACGCAGTATTTT
v_gene: TRBV5-1
d_gene: -
abundance: -
j_gene: TRBJ2-3

CDR3aa: CASSASGETQYF
CDR3nt: TGTGCCAGCAGTGCTTCGGGTGAGACCCAGTACTTC
v_gene: TRBV25-1
d_gene: -
abundance: -
j_gene: TRBJ2-5

CDR3aa: CASSYSNRGPYNEQFF
CDR3nt: TGTGCCAGCAGTTACTCTAACAGGGGGCCCTACAATGAGCAGTTCTTC
v_gene: TRBV6-5
d_gene: TRBD1
abundance: -
j_gene: TRBJ2-1